These 27 T cell receptor beta chains came from one sample sequenced in a study of T cells in Graves' hyperthyroidism and ophthalmopathy. What was amplified from RNA transcripts were TCR beta CDR3 regions. A set of HTBI primers served as the primers for a first-round RT-PCR of the TCR CDR3. MiXCR was run by TCRdb on the multiplex PCR reads, yielding one entry per CDR3 protein. The repertoire holds over 700,000 distinct CDR3 sequences, over 35% seen once, with approximately 8.7% in the top ten. The sequencing sample was made of blood. These receptor sequences come from a man between 18 and 35 years old with Graves' hyperthyroidism.

The rearrangement links TRBV11-3 to TRBJ1-6, with D unclear. The CDR3 totals 15 residues. Germline CDR1 and CDR2: SGHNT and YENEEA. V was shortened by 1 base and J by 7 bases, with 11 bases between the two germline ends. The CDR3 region is CASSLAARGNSPLHF. In nucleotides, the CDR3 is TGTGCCAGCAGCTTAGCAGCCAGAGGAAATTCACCCCTCCACTTT.

This clonotype was detected ten times or more. The rearrangement uses TRBV15 and TRBJ2-6; D gene ambiguous. Germline values: CDR1 LNHNV, CDR2 YYDKDF (reference sequence). The CDR3 is made up of 16 amino acids. Trimming removed 4 bases from V and 0 bases from J, with 10 bases in between. CDR3 DNA: TGTGCCACCAGCACCCGGACCGTCTCTGGGGCCAACGTCCTGACTTTC. Translation: CATSTRTVSGANVLTF.

The chain combines TRBV19 with TRBJ1-2; the D is unclear. The germline CDR1 and CDR2 sequences are LNHDA and SQIVND (reference sequence). This CDR3 has 15 residues. V lost 9 bases and J 2 bases, leaving 19 bases between the germline ends. The CDR3 loop reads CASSSSPDGNYGYTF. The DNA for the CDR3 is TGTGCCAGCAGTTCCTCCCCGGACGGCAACTATGGCTACACCTTC.

This clonotype was seen ten or more times. The chain joins TRBV2 to TRBJ2-7; D is perhaps TRBD1 or TRBD2 (5 bases each). This CDR3 region has 15 residues. The ends were cut back, 7 bases at V and 2 bases at J, with 18 bases in the middle. Germline V gene lookup returns CDR1 SNHLY and CDR2 FYNNEI. The CDR3 coding sequence is TGTGCCAGCAAAGAGGGGCATTCGGGTACCTACGAGCAGTACTTC. This encodes CASKEGHSGTYEQYF.

This clonotype showed up just a few times. The genes are TRBV6-6 and TRBJ1-6, with a weak D call TRBD1 (5 bases). Germline loops: CDR1 MNHNY, CDR2 SVGAGI (reference sequence). Trimming took off 0 bases at V and 10 bases at J, with 13 bases between the two ends. The CDR3 is 15 residues long. The CDR3 is CASSYSGLVGSPLHF. CDR3 DNA: TGTGCCAGCAGTTACTCGGGGCTCGTCGGCTCACCCCTCCACTTT.

The chain links TRBV20-1 to TRBJ1-1, with D perhaps TRBD1 (5 bases). V was shortened by 5 bases and J by 4 bases, with 17 bases between the two germline ends. The CDR3 length is 14 residues. From germline, CDR1 is DFQATT and CDR2 SNEGSKA (reference sequence). CDR3 sequence reads: CSAGPRAGFTEAFF. CDR3 sequence (DNA): TGCAGTGCTGGGCCCCGGGCAGGGTTCACTGAAGCTTTCTTT.

At least ten counts were recorded for this clonotype. This sequence joins TRBV12-3 or TRBV12-4 and TRBJ1-2; TRBD1 matches at 8 bases. The length of the CDR3 is 14 residues. Trimming removed 6 bases from V and 7 bases from J; junction bases left unmatched: 10. The CDR3: CASRGTGLWGGYTF. The CDR3, as DNA: TGTGCCAGCAGGGGGACAGGTCTGTGGGGTGGCTACACCTTC.

The gene calls are TRBV3-1 and TRBJ2-7; D call uncertain. The CDR3 contains 13 residues. The V end was cut by 4 bases, the J end by 4 bases, with 11 bases between. Germline-derived CDR1 and CDR2 are LGHDT and YNNKEL (reference sequence). In nucleotides, the CDR3 is TGTGCCAGCAGCCCCCGTGTGGCGTACGAGCAGTACTTC. Residues: CASSPRVAYEQYF.

The chain recombines TRBV5-1 with TRBJ2-7; tentatively, D is TRBD2 (6 bases). V dropped 1 base and J dropped 3 bases, with 17 bases sitting between them. Germline V lookup: CDR1 SGHRS, CDR2 YFSETQ. The CDR3 has 16 residues. The CDR3 is CASSLYTGTLSYEQYF. The CDR3 DNA reads TGCGCCAGCAGCTTGTACACCGGGACTCTCAGCTACGAGCAGTACTTC.

This clonotype was counted many times. The chain uses TRBV5-1 and TRBJ2-7; maybe TRBD1 (6 bases). Trimming removed 1 base from V and 5 bases from J, with 10 bases in between. This CDR3 spans 13 amino acids. Germline-derived CDR1 and CDR2 are SGHRS and YFSETQ. Written as DNA, the CDR3 is TGCGCCAGCAGCTTGATCAGGGGCCACGAGCAGTACTTC. Translating it yields CASSLIRGHEQYF.

This clonotype was picked up many times. The genes are TRBV5-1 and TRBJ1-1; perhaps TRBD1 as D (6 bases). Trimming removed 0 bases from V and 3 bases from J, with 12 bases in between. Germline V gene lookup returns CDR1 SGHRS and CDR2 YFSETQ. The CDR3 loop spans 15 amino acids. The chain's CDR3 is CASSLGDRFDTEAFF. In DNA form, the CDR3 reads TGCGCCAGCAGCTTGGGTGACAGGTTTGACACTGAAGCTTTCTTT.

V is TRBV12-3 or TRBV12-4 and J is TRBJ1-1; D may be TRBD1 (5 bases). The CDR3 consists of 15 residues. Trimming removed 7 bases from V and 1 base from J, with 16 bases in between. CDR3 coding DNA: TGTGCCAGCATTTTCCCCGGGACTGGGAACACTGAAGCTTTCTTT. Translating gives CASIFPGTGNTEAFF.

The CDR3 loop reads CASTPGLSHQPQHF. Written as DNA, the CDR3 is TGTGCCAGCACCCCGGGACTTTCGCACCAGCCCCAGCATTTT. The V call is TRBV12-3 or TRBV12-4, the J call TRBJ1-5; weak D call: TRBD1 (5 bases). V dropped 7 bases and J dropped 7 bases, with 17 bases sitting between them. CDR3 length equals 14 residues.

A word on this clonotype: One base away lies a much larger clone, so this may be a sequencing read error. The missing conserved phenylalanine or tryptophan at the end of this CDR3 makes a read error likely. This chain connects TRBV2 to TRBJ1-5, with unresolved D. The germline V gene encodes CDR1 SNHLY and CDR2 FYNNEI. With 0 bases removed from V and 0 bases from J, the gap between germline ends came to 9 bases. The CDR3 is 16 residues long. The CDR3 loop reads CASSEARQHSNQPQHS. The DNA for the CDR3 is TGTGCCAGCAGTGAAGCTAGGCAACATAGCAATCAGCCCCAGCATTCT.

This clonotype was found many times. The chain has TRBV25-1 and TRBJ2-5; 9 bases are shared with TRBD1. The germline CDR1 and CDR2 sequences are MGHDK and SYGVNS. V shed 0 bases, J shed 5 bases, and the junction held 10 bases outside the gene matches. This CDR3 spans 17 amino acids. As DNA, the CDR3 is TGTGCCAGCAGTGAATATTTCGCGGGACAGGGAATGGAGACCCAGTACTTC. Amino acids: CASSEYFAGQGMETQYF.

On this clonotype: At one boundary the junction diverges from the germline segment, which might be a read error. The chain couples TRBV4-1 to TRBJ2-5, with TRBD2 matching over 7 bases. The CDR3 consists of 18 residues. Germline V lookup: CDR1 MGHRA, CDR2 YSYEKL. DNA for the CDR3: TGTGCCAGCAGCCAAGGGAGGGGTAGCGCTAGCGCGGAGGAGACCCAGTACTTC. Its protein is CASSQGRGSASAEETQYF.

CDR3 sequence: CSETGEVEAFF. Written as DNA, the CDR3 is TGCAGTGAGACGGGGGAGGTTGAAGCTTTCTTT. The chain links TRBV20-1 to TRBJ1-1; tentatively, D is TRBD1 (5 bases). V lost 7 bases to trimming and J lost 7 bases, with 13 bases between them. The CDR3 length is 11 residues. CDR1 DFQATT and CDR2 SNEGSKA come from the germline V gene (reference sequence).

In this sample, this clonotype turned up a few times. The chain is built from TRBV4-1 and TRBJ1-1, with no clear D. Germline V CDR1 and CDR2: MGHRA, YSYEKL. The CDR3 contains 16 residues. V lost 0 bases to trimming and J lost 0 bases, with 11 bases between them. The CDR3 DNA reads TGCGCCAGCAGCCAAGATCGGAGAGTCGTGAACACTGAAGCTTTCTTT. As protein: CASSQDRRVVNTEAFF.

Details on this clonotype: This clone may be a read error of a much larger clone one base away. The chain couples TRBV29-1 to TRBJ2-5; D may be TRBD1 (5 bases). The CDR3 length is 12 residues. Germline CDR1 and CDR2: SQVTM and ANQGSEA. The CDR3 DNA is TGCAGCGTCCCGACAGATCAAGGGACCCAGTACTTC. This gives the protein CSVPTDQGTQYF. The variable domain in full, completed from reference TRBV29-1 and TRBJ2-5, reads SAVISQKPSRDICQRGTSLTIQCQVDSQVTMMFWYRQQPGQSLTLIATANQGSEATYESGFVIDKFPISRPNLTFSTLTVSNMSPEDSSIYLCSVPTDQGTQYFGPGTRLLVL.

At least ten counts were recorded for this clonotype. V usage is TRBV20-1 and J usage is TRBJ2-7, with 8 bases identical to TRBD1. This CDR3 has 12 amino acids. V shed 6 bases, J shed 3 bases, and the junction held 4 bases outside the gene matches. The germline gives CDR1 DFQATT, CDR2 SNEGSKA (reference sequence). The CDR3 DNA reads as TGCAGTGCGACGGACAGGGTCTACGAGCAGTACTTC. Its protein product is CSATDRVYEQYF.

The chain carries TRBV10-3 and TRBJ1-1, with D hard to call. The V gene's germline CDR1 is ENHRY and CDR2 SYGVKD. The CDR3 has 13 residues. The V end lost 4 bases, the J end lost 1 base, and 7 bases lay between the germline ends. CDR3 amino acids: CAISGGTNTEAFF. The DNA for the CDR3 is TGTGCCATCAGTGGAGGTACGAACACTGAAGCTTTCTTT.

V and J are TRBV7-9 and TRBJ1-1; a possible D gene is TRBD1 (6 bases). Germline CDR1 reads SEHNR; CDR2 reads FQNEAQ (reference sequence). Trimming removed 4 bases from V and 3 bases from J, with 9 bases in between. The CDR3 has 13 amino acids. This CDR3 is CASSYREHTEAFF. Here the CDR3 DNA reads TGTGCCAGCAGCTACAGGGAACACACTGAAGCTTTCTTT.

This clonotype showed up just a few times. The chain uses TRBV5-1 and TRBJ1-1; D is possibly TRBD1 (5 bases). This CDR3 contains 15 residues. V lost 4 bases, J lost 1 base, and 14 bases lay in between. Germline V gene lookup returns CDR1 SGHRS and CDR2 YFSETQ. CDR3 region: CASSLPGRGNTEAFF. The CDR3 DNA follows: TGCGCCAGCAGCCTCCCGGGACGGGGGAACACTGAAGCTTTCTTT.

The sample holds a few counts of this clonotype. This sequence joins TRBV6-6 and TRBJ1-5, with a tentative D call TRBD1 (6 bases). The CDR3 spans 15 residues. Germline values: CDR1 MNHNY, CDR2 SVGAGI (reference sequence). V lost 0 bases to trimming and J lost 4 bases, with 10 bases between them. The CDR3 protein is CASSYSGTQNQPQHF. In nucleotides, the CDR3 is TGTGCCAGCAGTTACTCGGGGACACAAAATCAGCCCCAGCATTTT.

CDR3 sequence reads: CASSTGVEYTEAFF. Here the CDR3 DNA reads TGTGCCAGCAGTACGGGGGTGGAGTACACTGAAGCTTTCTTT. The chain uses TRBV12-3 or TRBV12-4 and TRBJ1-1; D is perhaps TRBD1 (5 bases). The ends were cut back, 5 bases at V and 3 bases at J, with 13 bases in the middle. The CDR3 contains 14 residues.

V and J are TRBV5-1 and TRBJ1-6; D not certain. V lost 1 base and J 8 bases, leaving 13 bases between the germline ends. Germline lookup yields CDR1 SGHRS and CDR2 YFSETQ. The CDR3 is made up of 15 amino acids. CDR3 residues: CASSLYSPAYSPLHF. The CDR3, as DNA: TGCGCCAGCAGCTTGTATAGTCCAGCCTATTCACCCCTCCACTTT.

This clonotype was detected ten times or more. The chain uses TRBV7-2 and TRBJ1-1; no clear D. CDR3 length: 14 residues. Germline CDR1 reads SGHTA; CDR2 reads FQGNSA. Trimming removed 1 base at V and 5 bases at J, with 11 bases between. CDR3 in amino acids: CASSLGVGWTEAFF. The CDR3 DNA is TGTGCCAGCAGCTTAGGGGTTGGGTGGACTGAAGCTTTCTTT.